The clone carrying this T cell receptor beta chain showed up just once. V lost 1 base, J lost 4 bases, and 7 bases stayed unmatched. There are 16 residues in the CDR3. Germline loops: CDR1 LGHNA, CDR2 YSLEER. Clones were sequenced by immunoSEQ multiplex PCR, and TCRdb holds only the in-frame ones, with some missing. The table shows about 240,000 clones, with more than 70% occurring only once. The data were obtained in a study of blood T cell repertoires in COVID-19. Study as a whole: Researchers got acute and convalescent COVID-19 samples from the United States, Italy and Spain.

This TCR came from a man older than 75 with acute or convalescent COVID-19. This chain links TRBV4-3 with TRBJ2-5, with 9 bases that match TRBD1. Sequencing was performed on peripheral blood. The DNA for the CDR3 is TGCGCCAGCAGCCAAGGGGGACAGGGAGGTGGAGAGACCCAGTACTTC. Amino acids: CASSQGGQGGGETQYF.